This T cell receptor (beta chain) was recovered during a study of blood T cell repertoires in COVID-19. Looking at the study overall: Collection of acute and convalescent COVID-19 samples took place in the United States, Italy and Spain. Sources were T cells, B-cell-depleted T cells, or PBMCs; the material itself was cDNA or gDNA.

V was clipped by 2 bases and J by 2 bases, with 13 bases between them. Germline assignment: CDR1 LGHDT and CDR2 YNNKEL (reference sequence). There are 16 residues in the CDR3. The Seattle site enrolled patients during active infection and followed them longitudinally. Repertoires were generated with immunoSEQ multiplex PCR, while TCRdb's copy carries only in-frame clones and drops some. The sample records around 270,000 clones, 80% to 85% being singletons. This clonotype was obtained from a person aged 70 to 85 with COVID-19, enrolled during active disease. The chain has TRBV3-1 (or the pseudogene TRBV3-2) and TRBJ1-3, with a tentative D call TRBD1 (6 bases). Specimen: peripheral blood. CDR3 residues: CASSQKGGVTGNTIYF. The DNA for the CDR3 is TGTGCCAGCAGCCAAAAAGGGGGGGTTACTGGAAACACCATATATTTT.